These 15 T cell receptor beta chains were all obtained from the same sample, sequenced in a study of blood T cell repertoires in COVID-19. The repertoire was sequenced with immunoSEQ multiplex PCR; TCRdb's copy has only in-frame clones and lacks some. This table has about 320,000 clones, around 90% appearing once. What was sequenced was PBMCs or T cells enriched from blood (not recorded which). Every receptor here comes from a man between 60 and 75 years old who had recovered from COVID-19.

The CDR3 reads CASSLQYGTGGAGELFF. Written as DNA, the CDR3 is TGTGCCAGCAGCTTACAATACGGGACAGGGGGTGCCGGGGAGCTGTTTTTT. The rearrangement uses TRBV11-3 and TRBJ2-2; 11 bases map to TRBD1. With 2 bases clipped from V and 6 bases from J, the junction kept 8 bases outside the gene matches. CDR3 length: 17 residues. Germline V gene lookup returns CDR1 SGHNT and CDR2 YENEEA.

This clone showed up just once. J is TRBJ1-1 and V is TRBV12-3 or TRBV12-4, with D possibly being TRBD1 (6 bases). CDR3 size: 13 residues. Trimming cost V 6 bases and J 6 bases, with 14 bases left between them. The CDR3 DNA follows: TGTGCCAGCAGGCAAGACAGGTCCTCTGAAGCTTTCTTT. Translating it yields CASRQDRSSEAFF.

This clone was detected many times. The chain couples TRBV28 to TRBJ2-3; no firm D call. Germline assignment: CDR1 MDHEN and CDR2 SYDVKM. V was trimmed by 5 bases and J by 0 bases, leaving 3 bases between them. This CDR3 region has 12 residues. The CDR3 loop is CASSLSTDTQYF. The CDR3 DNA is TGTGCCAGCAGTCTTAGCACAGATACGCAGTATTTT.

V and J are TRBV14 and TRBJ1-6; no firm D call. CDR1 is SGHDN, CDR2 FVKESK, per germline. Trimming shortened V by 1 base and J by 10 bases, and 14 bases separated the two germline ends. The CDR3 consists of 15 residues. Written as DNA, the CDR3 is TGTGCCAGCAGCCAAGTGCAGGCTTCCACGTCACCCCTCCACTTT. Translating it yields CASSQVQASTSPLHF.

The count of this clone is one. J is TRBJ1-6 and V is TRBV19, with D hard to call. Trimming took off 6 bases at V and 5 bases at J, with 8 bases between the two ends. The germline CDR1 and CDR2 sequences are LNHDA and SQIVND (reference sequence). This CDR3 has 13 amino acids. For the CDR3, the DNA is TGTGCCAGTAGGTGGAGAGATAATTCACCCCTCCACTTT. Protein sequence: CASRWRDNSPLHF.

The chain carries TRBV5-4 and TRBJ1-2, with TRBD1 matching over 7 bases. The V gene end was trimmed by 0 bases and the J gene end by 5 bases; junction bases not matched to a gene: 16. The CDR3 runs to 18 residues. Per the germline V gene, CDR1 is SGHNT and CDR2 is YYREEE (reference sequence). CDR3 DNA: TGTGCCAGCAGCTTGGGAGCTGCAGGGGGTAATCCCAAATATGGCTACACCTTC. Residues: CASSLGAAGGNPKYGYTF.

The rearrangement links TRBV30 to TRBJ2-2; 7 nucleotides align to TRBD2. The CDR3 has 15 amino acids. Trimming removed 2 bases from V and 5 bases from J; junction bases left unmatched: 8. Germline CDR1 GTSNPN, CDR2 SVGIG (reference sequence). The CDR3 region has the DNA TGTGCCTGGAGTCGACTAGCTGTCGGGACCGGGGAGCTGTTTTTT. Encoded protein: CAWSRLAVGTGELFF.

The chain links TRBV4-3 to TRBJ1-6, with 9 nucleotides matching TRBD1. Germline V CDR1 and CDR2: LGHNA, YSLEER. The V and J ends lost 4 bases and 9 bases, in that order; junction bases with no gene match: 4. The CDR3 consists of 14 residues. CDR3: CASSLQGAGSPLHF. The CDR3 DNA reads as TGCGCCAGCAGCCTACAGGGGGCAGGTTCACCCCTCCACTTT.

V is TRBV4-2 and J is TRBJ1-5; D not resolved. Trimming stripped 0 bases from V and 6 bases from J, with 12 bases between. This CDR3 has 15 amino acids. Germline assignment: CDR1 LGHNA and CDR2 YNFKEQ. CDR3 amino acids: CASSQDPGSVQPQHF. The CDR3 DNA follows: TGTGCCAGCAGCCAAGATCCGGGGTCGGTTCAGCCCCAGCATTTT.

The rearrangement uses TRBV19 and TRBJ2-4, with D tentatively TRBD1 (6 bases). Per germline, CDR1 LNHDA and CDR2 SQIVND (reference sequence). This CDR3 spans 15 amino acids. V was trimmed by 4 bases and J by 2 bases, leaving 12 bases between them. Written as DNA, the CDR3 is TGTGCCAGTAGTAAAGGGGGTAGGTCCAAAAACATTCAGTACTTC. It is translated as CASSKGGRSKNIQYF.

This chain uses TRBV4-2 with TRBJ1-5; no reliable D call. Trimming removed 4 bases from V and 1 base from J, with 11 bases in between. Germline V gives CDR1 LGHNA, CDR2 YNFKEQ. The CDR3 consists of 15 residues. CDR3 region: CASSLQRASNQPQHF. The CDR3 DNA reads TGTGCCAGCAGCCTCCAGAGGGCCAGCAATCAGCCCCAGCATTTT.

The chain combines TRBV11-2 with TRBJ2-3, with 10 bases lining up with TRBD1. Germline V lookup: CDR1 SGHAT, CDR2 FQNNGV. This CDR3 comprises 17 residues. V shed 4 bases and J 3 bases; nucleotides not matched to a gene: 10. CDR3 bases: TGTGCCAGCAGCTGGGAGGGACAGGGGATTAGAACAGATACGCAGTATTTT. Protein sequence: CASSWEGQGIRTDTQYF. The full variable domain, with the rest looked up from reference TRBV11-2 and TRBJ2-3, is EAGVAQSPRYKIIEKRQSVAFWCNPISGHATLYWYQQILGQGPKLLIQFQNNGVVDDSQLPKDRFSAERLKGVDSTLKIQPAKLEDSAVYLCASSWEGQGIRTDTQYFGPGTRLTVL.

The rearrangement joins TRBV18 to TRBJ2-3, with 7 bases lining up with TRBD2. Germline trimming cut 8 bases from V and 6 bases from J; bases unmatched to any gene: 17. Germline lookup yields CDR1 KGHSH and CDR2 LQKENI. This CDR3 is 16 amino acids long. The CDR3 DNA reads TGTGCCAGCAGGCGTGAGGGGACTAATACGCGGGATACGCAGTATTTT. It is translated as CASRREGTNTRDTQYF.

The V call is TRBV12-5, the J call TRBJ2-1; 11 bases match TRBD2. CDR1 is LGHNT, CDR2 FRNRAP, per germline. Trimming took 7 bases from V and 10 from J; bases not matched to a gene: 9. CDR3 length: 14 amino acids. The CDR3 reads CASASPSGRYEQFF. The CDR3 coding sequence is TGTGCTAGTGCTTCCCCTAGCGGGAGGTACGAGCAGTTCTTC.

V is TRBV7-3 and J is TRBJ2-1; a weak D match, TRBD2 (6 bases). Germline assignment: CDR1 SGHTA and CDR2 FQGTGA. This CDR3 has 12 residues. V lost 4 bases to trimming and J lost 11 bases, with 12 bases between them. CDR3 coding DNA: TGTGCCAGCAGCTCCGGGACTCCCAAGCAGTTCTTC. Protein: CASSSGTPKQFF.